The 9 T cell receptor beta chains listed next were all sequenced from one sample in a study of CD8 T cells in Susac syndrome. An amount of RNA that ranged from roughly 0.45 to 1 ug was reverse transcribed with random hexamers. One entry per CDR3 protein results from TCRdb running MiXCR on the immunoSEQ multiplex PCR reads. The data contain 400,000 to 550,000 distinct CDR3 sequences, approximately 89% of them singletons. The specimen was CD8+ T cells from PBMCs. The receptors stem from a human donor with multiple sclerosis.

The V call is TRBV5-4, the J call TRBJ2-3; tentative D call: TRBD2 (6 bases). The CDR3 sequence is 17 residues long. Looked up from germline, CDR1 is SGHNT and CDR2 is YYREEE (reference sequence). V lost 4 bases and J 0 bases, leaving 18 bases between the germline ends. The CDR3 reads CASSPTKDYPSTDTQYF. For the CDR3, the DNA is TGTGCCAGCAGCCCCACTAAGGACTACCCTAGCACAGATACGCAGTATTTT.

The V call is TRBV30, the J call TRBJ1-1, with D tentatively TRBD1 (5 bases). Germline V gives CDR1 GTSNPN, CDR2 SVGIG (reference sequence). The CDR3 covers 14 residues. The V end was cut by 3 bases, the J end by 1 base, with 12 bases between. CDR3 amino acids: CAWRPGHTNTEAFF. CDR3 nucleotide sequence: TGTGCCTGGAGACCCGGACATACGAACACTGAAGCTTTCTTT.

The chain employs TRBV29-1 and TRBJ2-2, with TRBD1 as a possible D gene (6 bases). The V gene's germline CDR1 is SQVTM and CDR2 ANQGSEA. The CDR3 extends over 14 amino acids. V shed 4 bases and J shed 5 bases, with 14 bases lying between them. CDR3 DNA: TGCAGCGTTGTACAGGGCGACAATACCGGGGAGCTGTTTTTT. Residues: CSVVQGDNTGELFF.

The chain has TRBV5-1 and TRBJ1-2; a possible D gene is TRBD1 (5 bases). V dropped 1 base and J dropped 1 base, with 14 bases sitting between them. The CDR3 loop spans 16 amino acids. Germline CDR1 is SGHRS and CDR2 is YFSETQ. The CDR3 spells CASSLNAGGSNYGYTF. CDR3 bases: TGCGCCAGCAGCTTGAATGCTGGGGGAAGTAACTATGGCTACACCTTC.

V gene TRBV4-1 combines with J gene TRBJ1-1; 8 bases align to TRBD1. The CDR3 covers 15 residues. Germline V gives CDR1 MGHRA, CDR2 YSYEKL. The V segment lost 0 bases and the J segment 5 bases; nucleotides outside the gene matches: 5. CDR3 residues: CASSQEEQGETEAFF. CDR3 in DNA: TGCGCCAGCAGCCAAGAGGAACAGGGGGAGACTGAAGCTTTCTTT.

This clonotype was picked up a small number of times. The rearrangement joins TRBV9 to TRBJ2-3; D call uncertain. CDR3 size: 12 residues. Germline V gives CDR1 SGDLS, CDR2 YYNGEE. Trimming took off 2 bases at V and 1 base at J, with 2 bases between the two ends. In DNA form, the CDR3 reads TGTGCCAGCAGCGTGGGCACAGATACGCAGTATTTT. Its translation is CASSVGTDTQYF.

This rearrangement joins TRBV27 to TRBJ2-2; D ambiguous. The CDR3 consists of 13 residues. V lost 3 bases and J lost 5, with 7 bases in between. Germline V CDR1 and CDR2: MNHEY, SMNVEV (reference sequence). The CDR3 reads CASSFEETGELFF. The CDR3 coding sequence is TGTGCCAGCAGTTTTGAGGAGACCGGGGAGCTGTTTTTT.

The rearrangement uses TRBV7-9 and TRBJ1-4; 9 bases are shared with TRBD1. The CDR3 is made up of 18 amino acids. Germline-derived CDR1 and CDR2 are SEHNR and FQNEAQ (reference sequence). V shed 4 bases, J shed 0 bases, and the junction held 9 bases outside the gene matches. The CDR3 DNA sequence: TGTGCCAGCAGCTATCCGGGACAGGGAGGACCAACTAATGAAAAACTGTTTTTT. It is translated as CASSYPGQGGPTNEKLFF.

V and J are TRBV10-3 and TRBJ1-1; D gene uncertain. The germline gives CDR1 ENHRY, CDR2 SYGVKD. The CDR3 is 12 residues long. Trimming removed 8 bases at V and 0 bases at J, with 7 bases between. In nucleotides, the CDR3 is TGTGCCATCGGTAGGGTGAACACTGAAGCTTTCTTT. Translating it yields CAIGRVNTEAFF.